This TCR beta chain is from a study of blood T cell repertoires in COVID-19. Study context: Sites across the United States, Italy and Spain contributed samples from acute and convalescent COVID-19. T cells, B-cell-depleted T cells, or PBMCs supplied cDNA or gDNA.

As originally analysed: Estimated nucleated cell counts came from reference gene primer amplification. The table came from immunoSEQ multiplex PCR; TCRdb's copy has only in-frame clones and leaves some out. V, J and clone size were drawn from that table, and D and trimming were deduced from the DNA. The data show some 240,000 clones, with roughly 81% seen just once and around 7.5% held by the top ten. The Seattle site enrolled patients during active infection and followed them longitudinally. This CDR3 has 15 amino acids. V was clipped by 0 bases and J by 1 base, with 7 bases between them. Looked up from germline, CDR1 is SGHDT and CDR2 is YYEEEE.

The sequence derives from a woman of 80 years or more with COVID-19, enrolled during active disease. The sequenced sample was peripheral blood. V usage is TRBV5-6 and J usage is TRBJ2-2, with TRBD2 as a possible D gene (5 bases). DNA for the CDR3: TGTGCCAGCAGCTTGGTCGGGAAGAACACCGGGGAGCTGTTTTTT. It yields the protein CASSLVGKNTGELFF.